This TCR beta chain was retrieved from a study of cytomegalovirus exposure and HLA in healthy donors. Study conclusions and caveats: Investigators reported approximately 150 TCR beta chains as tied to cytomegalovirus. Cytomegalovirus status was reportedly diagnosed by the classifier with high specificity and sensitivity.

On this clone: The antigen remains unidentified.

The J segment lost 0 bases and the V segment lost 4 bases, leaving 12 bases of the junction unmatched. The germline CDR1 and CDR2 sequences are SEHNR and FQNEAQ (reference sequence). This CDR3 is 19 amino acids long. Here immunoSEQ multiplex PCR was the method, and the copy in TCRdb shows in-frame clones only, minus some. The sample lists hundreds of thousands of clones, about nine tenths occurring once. The gene calls are TRBV7-9 and TRBJ2-6; 7 bases align to TRBD1. This clonotype was sampled from a woman aged 18-35 years in good health and CMV-seronegative. The material sequenced was PBMCs. This chain's CDR3 is CASSWTGSFLYSGANVLTF. Here the CDR3 DNA reads TGTGCCAGCAGCTGGACAGGTTCCTTCTTATACTCTGGGGCCAACGTCCTGACTTTC.